The 16 T cell receptor beta chains listed next were all sequenced from one sample in a study of CD4 T cell repertoires in COVID-19. No antigen is known for these receptors. Antigen-reactive proliferating T cell lines came from CFSE-labeled cells given autologous monocytes and SARS-CoV-2 spike or nucleoprotein. Profiling relied on immunoSEQ multiplex PCR, and the TCRdb table lists in-frame clones only, not all of them. The sample has hundreds of clones, around a fifth seen once; the top ten hold roughly 15%. This sample comprised circulating follicular helper CD4+ T cells, cultured in vitro, obtained after recovery from COVID-19. The receptors originated from a human donor who had COVID-19.

Within the sample, this clone is medium-sized. This sequence joins TRBV6-2 or TRBV6-3 and TRBJ1-2; possibly TRBD1 for D (6 bases). The CDR3 length is 16 residues. Trimming removed 5 bases at V and 5 bases at J, with 21 bases between. CDR1 and CDR2 from the germline V gene are MNHEY and SVGEGT. The CDR3 loop reads CASSHYGERGAYGYTF. CDR3 bases: TGTGCCAGCAGTCACTACGGAGAGCGGGGGGCTTATGGCTACACCTTC.

Within the sample, this clone is medium-sized. V usage is TRBV2 and J usage is TRBJ1-1; unclear D gene. V was cut by 1 base and J by 4 bases, with 7 bases left in between. Germline CDR1 SNHLY, CDR2 FYNNEI. The CDR3 has 13 residues. The CDR3 here is CASSEEGTTEAFF. As DNA, the CDR3 is TGTGCCAGCAGTGAAGAGGGTACCACTGAAGCTTTCTTT.

This chain connects TRBV4-3 to TRBJ2-5; TRBD2 aligns across 9 bases. This CDR3 comprises 17 residues. The trim removed 1 base at V and 5 bases at J, leaving 11 bases unmatched. CDR1 and CDR2 (germline): LGHNA, YSLEER. The CDR3 DNA sequence: TGCGCCAGCAGCCAAGGAGCGATGCGGGGGGGCCTGGAGACCCAGTACTTC. Protein sequence: CASSQGAMRGGLETQYF.

The V and J genes are TRBV19 and TRBJ2-2; D is undetermined. The CDR3 has 12 residues. Germline V lookup: CDR1 LNHDA, CDR2 SQIVND (reference sequence). Trimming shortened V by 7 bases and J by 5 bases, and 8 bases separated the two germline ends. CDR3 region: CASTQTTGELFF. The DNA of the CDR3 is TGTGCCAGTACCCAGACTACCGGGGAGCTGTTTTTT.

The rearrangement joins TRBV28 to TRBJ1-2, with TRBD1 matching over 7 bases. CDR1 and CDR2 from the germline V gene are MDHEN and SYDVKM. The CDR3 runs to 17 residues. V lost 7 bases, J lost 0 bases, and 14 bases stayed unmatched. The CDR3 here is CASTVRRGQRTNYGYTF. The CDR3 DNA reads TGTGCCAGCACCGTACGTCGGGGACAGCGAACTAACTATGGCTACACCTTC.

This clone was counted only a few times. The chain joins TRBV7-2 to TRBJ1-2, with TRBD1 matching 11 bases. CDR3 length equals 15 residues. The V segment lost 3 bases and the J segment 8 bases; nucleotides outside the gene matches: 8. The germline V gene encodes CDR1 SGHTA and CDR2 FQGNSA. The DNA of the CDR3 is TGTGCCAGCAGCTTTAAAGGACAGGGGGCTCAAGGCTACACCTTC. Translation gives CASSFKGQGAQGYTF.

By its share, this clone is hyperexpanded. The CDR3 DNA is TGTGCCAGTAGCCGGAGGGAAGGTGATTTTGGCGAGCAGTACTTC. Encoded protein: CASSRREGDFGEQYF. The chain joins TRBV19 to TRBJ2-7; D is possibly TRBD2 (6 bases). The CDR3 totals 15 residues. The germline V and J ends were trimmed by 6 bases and 6 bases, with 21 bases remaining between them. The germline gives CDR1 LNHDA, CDR2 SQIVND (reference sequence).

By sample share, this clone is medium-sized (0.01 to 0.1%). V gene TRBV19 combines with J gene TRBJ1-2; D is ambiguous. In germline, CDR1 is LNHDA, CDR2 SQIVND (reference sequence). This CDR3 contains 15 residues. The germline V and J ends were trimmed by 3 bases and 6 bases, with 17 bases remaining between them. CDR3 sequence (DNA): TGTGCCAGTAGTATCTATCAGCCGGCGGTCAATGGCTACACCTTC. As protein: CASSIYQPAVNGYTF. The full variable domain, completed using reference TRBV19 and TRBJ1-2, is DGGITQSPKYLFRKEGQNVTLSCEQNLNHDAMYWYRQDPGQGLRLIYYSQIVNDFQKGDIAEGYSVSREKKESFPLTVTSAQKNPTAFYLCASSIYQPAVNGYTFGSGTRLTVV.

This clone is classed as medium-sized (0.01 to 0.1%). The rearrangement uses TRBV19 and TRBJ1-5; 7 bases map to TRBD1. This CDR3 region has 15 residues. Germline-derived CDR1 and CDR2 are LNHDA and SQIVND (reference sequence). V dropped 6 bases and J dropped 6; count of bases not matched to a gene: 11. Here the CDR3 DNA reads TGTGCCAGTAGCCGAGAGGTCGAGGGGGCTCAGCCCCAGCATTTT. As protein: CASSREVEGAQPQHF.

The chain combines TRBV19 with TRBJ1-6; D might be TRBD1 (5 bases). The CDR3 totals 15 residues. Germline CDR1 is LNHDA and CDR2 is SQIVND (reference sequence). V gave up 4 bases and J gave up 9 bases, with 16 bases separating them. The CDR3 coding sequence is TGTGCCAGTAGTACCAGGGAGGCCGGGGGTTCACCCCTCCACTTT. It codes for CASSTREAGGSPLHF.

This clone is medium-sized (0.01 to 0.1%) in the sample. The chain joins TRBV7-3 to TRBJ1-1; D not resolved. Trimming took off 2 bases at V and 5 bases at J, with 9 bases between the two ends. This CDR3 region has 13 residues. Per germline, CDR1 SGHTA and CDR2 FQGTGA. CDR3 sequence (DNA): TGTGCCAGCAGCTTAGAACGGGAGACTGAAGCTTTCTTT. Amino acid sequence: CASSLERETEAFF.

Comment on this clone: Other nucleotide sequences in the sample specify the same CDR3. V is TRBV18 and J is TRBJ1-1, with D unresolved. CDR1 is KGHSH and CDR2 is LQKENI in the germline V gene. This CDR3 comprises 14 residues. V shed 3 bases and J shed 3 bases, with 11 bases lying between them. The CDR3 coding sequence is TGTGCCAGCTCACCGGTCTTGACGCACACTGAAGCTTTCTTT. This sequence encodes CASSPVLTHTEAFF. The entire variable domain, with the rest obtained from reference TRBV18 and TRBJ1-1, is as follows: NAGVMQNPRHLVRRRGQEARLRCSPMKGHSHVYWYRQLPEEGLKFMVYLQKENIIDESGMPKERFSAEFPKEGPSILRIQQVVRGDSAAYFCASSPVLTHTEAFFGQGTRLTVV.

The chain is built from TRBV27 and TRBJ1-2; perhaps TRBD1 as D (6 bases). V lost 5 bases, J lost 7 bases, and 17 bases lay in between. The CDR3 has 14 residues. Germline CDR1 reads MNHEY; CDR2 reads SMNVEV (reference sequence). The CDR3 protein is CASSPSSGAGGYTF. The CDR3 bases are TGTGCCAGCAGTCCCAGCTCGGGGGCTGGTGGCTACACCTTC.

V usage is TRBV4-3 and J usage is TRBJ2-4, with a weak D call TRBD1 (6 bases). The CDR3 extends over 16 amino acids. Trimming stripped 0 bases from V and 6 bases from J, with 15 bases between. Germline V gene sequence: CDR1 LGHNA, CDR2 YSLEER. CDR3 region: CASSQEKGGQLNIQYF. In DNA form, the CDR3 reads TGCGCCAGCAGCCAAGAGAAGGGTGGACAGTTAAACATTCAGTACTTC.

V usage is TRBV25-1 and J usage is TRBJ2-5, with 10 bases matching TRBD1. The CDR3 totals 14 residues. CDR1 is MGHDK, CDR2 SYGVNS, per germline. V trimming: 6 bases; J trimming: 5 bases; junction bases outside the gene matches: 6. The CDR3 region has the DNA TGTGCCAGCAGGGACAGGGGGATCTCGGAGACCCAGTACTTC. This codes for CASRDRGISETQYF. Full variable domain (missing parts from reference TRBV25-1 and TRBJ2-5): EADIYQTPRYLVIGTGKKITLECSQTMGHDKMYWYQQDPGMELHLIHYSYGVNSTEKGDLSSESTVSRIRTEHFPLTLESARPSHTSQYLCASRDRGISETQYFGPGTRLLVL.

This clone ranks as medium-sized. The chain uses TRBV2 and TRBJ1-5, with D perhaps matching TRBD1 (5 bases). The CDR3 consists of 14 residues. Per germline, CDR1 SNHLY and CDR2 FYNNEI. V was shortened by 6 bases and J by 4 bases, with 13 bases between the two germline ends. Here the CDR3 reads CASRGDGLNQPQHF. The CDR3, as DNA: TGTGCCAGCAGGGGGGACGGACTGAATCAGCCCCAGCATTTT. The full variable domain, its missing parts supplied by reference TRBV2 and TRBJ1-5, is EPEVTQTPSHQVTQMGQEVILRCVPISNHLYFYWYRQILGQKVEFLVSFYNNEISEKSEIFDDQFSVERPDGSNFTLKIRSTKLEDSAMYFCASRGDGLNQPQHFGDGTRLSIL.